This TCR beta chain is drawn from a study of blood T cell repertoires in COVID-19. Study context: Acute and convalescent COVID-19 samples came from the United States, Italy and Spain. Nucleic acid was either cDNA or gDNA, and it came from T cells, B-cell-depleted T cells, or PBMCs.

Germline V gives CDR1 SGHRS, CDR2 YFSETQ. V was pared by 2 bases and J by 3 bases, with 2 bases of the junction left unmatched. The CDR3 is 14 amino acids. As handled by the study authors: Nucleated cell number was recorded as an estimate derived from reference gene primer amplification. Profiled with immunoSEQ multiplex PCR; TCRdb holds only in-frame clones, not every one. The DNA was the basis for D and trimming; V, J and clone size are from that table. Seen here are some 48,000 clones, around 90% observed once, and the top ten hold around 2.7%. The rearrangement links TRBV5-1 to TRBJ2-7, with TRBD2 matching over 10 bases. The sequence was collected from a man aged 45-60 years with active COVID-19. The sequenced sample consisted of peripheral blood. In DNA form, the CDR3 reads TGCGCCAGCAGCTTTAGCGGGGGGTTCTACGAGCAGTACTTC. Translation: CASSFSGGFYEQYF.